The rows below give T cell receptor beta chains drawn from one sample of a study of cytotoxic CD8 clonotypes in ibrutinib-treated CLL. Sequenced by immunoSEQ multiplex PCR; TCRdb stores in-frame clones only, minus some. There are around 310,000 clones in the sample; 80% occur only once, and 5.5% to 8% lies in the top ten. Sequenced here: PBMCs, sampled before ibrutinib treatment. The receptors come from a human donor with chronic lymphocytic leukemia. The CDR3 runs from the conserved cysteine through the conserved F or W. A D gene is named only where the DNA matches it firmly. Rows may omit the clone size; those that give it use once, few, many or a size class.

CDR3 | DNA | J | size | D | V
CASSDTGGTDTQYF | TGTGCCAGCAGTGACACAGGGGGCACAGATACGCAGTATTTT | TRBJ2-3 | NA | TRBD1 | TRBV25-1
CASQGTPSYGYTF | TGTGCCAGTCAGGGTACCCCTTCCTATGGCTACACCTTC | TRBJ1-2 | NA | NA | TRBV2
CASSRQGGVYNEQFF | TGTGCCAGCAGCAGACAGGGAGGGGTCTACAATGAGCAGTTCTTC | TRBJ2-1 | NA | NA | TRBV7-2
CSVDRGQGLASEQYF | TGCAGCGTTGATAGGGGACAGGGGCTAGCCAGCGAGCAGTACTTC | TRBJ2-7 | NA | TRBD1 | TRBV29-1
CASSFGGSNEQYF | TGTGCCAGCAGCTTTGGGGGGTCCAACGAGCAGTACTTC | TRBJ2-7 | NA | NA | TRBV7-9
CASSEGGYSNQPQHF | TGTGCCAGCAGTGAGGGGGGATATAGCAATCAGCCCCAGCATTTT | TRBJ1-5 | few | NA | TRBV6-1
CATSTPTSYEQYF | TGTGCCACCAGTACTCCAACCTCCTACGAGCAGTACTTC | TRBJ2-7 | NA | NA | TRBV15
CAWRPPDNEQFF | TGTGCCTGGAGACCCCCGGACAATGAGCAGTTCTTC | TRBJ2-1 | few | NA | TRBV30
CASSESPSGRPVAYEQYF | TGTGCCAGCAGTGAATCTCCTAGCGGGAGGCCAGTAGCTTACGAGCAGTACTTC | TRBJ2-7 | NA | TRBD2 | TRBV25-1
CSVEQLSITGELFF | TGCAGCGTTGAGCAGCTTTCGATCACCGGGGAGCTGTTTTTT | TRBJ2-2 | NA | NA | TRBV29-1
CASSFGRGLDTEAFF | TGTGCCAGCAGTTTTGGGAGGGGGCTGGACACTGAAGCTTTCTTT | TRBJ1-1 | NA | TRBD1 | TRBV27
CASSQDGKGRGYTF | TGCGCCAGCAGCCAAGATGGGAAGGGCCGCGGCTACACCTTC | TRBJ1-2 | NA | NA | TRBV4-3
CASSKRQGPYEQYF | TGTGCCAGCAGTAAAAGACAGGGACCCTACGAGCAGTACTTC | TRBJ2-7 | NA | TRBD1 | TRBV27